This TCR beta chain was recovered during a study of control samples from healthy donors and cancer patients. The ends lost 0 bases at V and 5 bases at J; junction bases unmatched: 9. The CDR3 sequence is 16 residues long. Germline assignment: CDR1 MNHEY and CDR2 SVGAGI. Only in-frame clones appear in the TCRdb table, and some are missing; sequencing was by immunoSEQ multiplex PCR. The table records 85,000 to 95,000 clones, approximately 90% of them present only once. The source material was blood. The source of this sequence is a woman between 70 and 85 years old in good health. This chain links TRBV6-5 with TRBJ2-7, with 8 bases fitting TRBD2. Written as DNA, the CDR3 is TGTGCCAGCAGTTACTCGGGTAGCGGGATGGTGGACGAGCAGTACTTC. Its protein product is CASSYSGSGMVDEQYF.